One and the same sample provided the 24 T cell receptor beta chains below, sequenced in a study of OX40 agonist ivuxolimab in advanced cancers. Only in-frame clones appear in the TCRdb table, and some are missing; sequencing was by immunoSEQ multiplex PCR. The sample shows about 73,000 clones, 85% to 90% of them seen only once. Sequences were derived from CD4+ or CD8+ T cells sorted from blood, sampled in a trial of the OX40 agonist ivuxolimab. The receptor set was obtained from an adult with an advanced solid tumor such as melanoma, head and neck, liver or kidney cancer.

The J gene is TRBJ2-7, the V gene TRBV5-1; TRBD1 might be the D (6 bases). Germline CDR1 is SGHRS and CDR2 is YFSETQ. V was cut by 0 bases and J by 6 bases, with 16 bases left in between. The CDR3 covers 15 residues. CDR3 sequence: CASSLETGRASEQYF. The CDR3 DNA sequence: TGCGCCAGCAGCTTGGAGACAGGCCGGGCCAGCGAGCAGTACTTC.

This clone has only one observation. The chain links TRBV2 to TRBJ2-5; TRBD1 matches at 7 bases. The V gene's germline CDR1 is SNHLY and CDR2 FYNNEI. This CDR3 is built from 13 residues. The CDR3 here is CAVLYRGAETQYF. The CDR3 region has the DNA TGTGCAGTTCTTTACAGGGGAGCCGAGACCCAGTACTTC. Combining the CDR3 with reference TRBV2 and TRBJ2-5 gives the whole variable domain EPEVTQTPSHQVTQMGQEVILRCVPISNHLYFYWYRQILGQKVEFLVSFYNNEISEKSEIFDDQFSVERPDGSNFTLKIRSTKLEDSAMYFCAVLYRGAETQYFGPGTRLLVL.

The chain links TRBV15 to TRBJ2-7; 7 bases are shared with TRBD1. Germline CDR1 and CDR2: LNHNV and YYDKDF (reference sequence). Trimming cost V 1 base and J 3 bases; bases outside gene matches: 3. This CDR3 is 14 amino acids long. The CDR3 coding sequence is TGTGCCACCAGCAGAGCTCCAGGGGGCTACGAGCAGTACTTC. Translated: CATSRAPGGYEQYF.

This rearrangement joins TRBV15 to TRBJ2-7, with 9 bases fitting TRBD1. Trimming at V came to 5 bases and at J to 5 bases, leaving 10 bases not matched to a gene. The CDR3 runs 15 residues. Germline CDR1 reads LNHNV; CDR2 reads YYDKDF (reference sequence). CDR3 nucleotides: TGTGCCACCAGCCGAGGGGGTACAGGGGGCAACGAGCAGTACTTC. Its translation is CATSRGGTGGNEQYF.

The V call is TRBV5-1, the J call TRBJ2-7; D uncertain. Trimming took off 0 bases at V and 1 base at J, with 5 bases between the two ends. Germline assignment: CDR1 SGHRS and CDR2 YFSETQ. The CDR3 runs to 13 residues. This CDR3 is CASSLGQSYEQYF. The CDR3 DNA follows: TGCGCCAGCAGCTTGGGCCAGTCCTACGAGCAGTACTTC.

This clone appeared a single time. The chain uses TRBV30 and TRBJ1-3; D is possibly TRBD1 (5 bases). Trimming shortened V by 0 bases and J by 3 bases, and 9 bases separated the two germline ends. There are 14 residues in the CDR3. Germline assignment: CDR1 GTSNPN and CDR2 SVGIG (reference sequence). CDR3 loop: CAWSVGTVGNTIYF. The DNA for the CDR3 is TGTGCCTGGAGTGTCGGGACGGTTGGAAACACCATATATTTT.

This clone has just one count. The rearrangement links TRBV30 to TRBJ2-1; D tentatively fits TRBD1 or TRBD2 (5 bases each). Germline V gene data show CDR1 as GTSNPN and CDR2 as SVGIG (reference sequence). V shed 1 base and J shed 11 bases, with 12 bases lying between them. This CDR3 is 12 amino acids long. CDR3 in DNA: TGTGCCTGGAGTGCCGAGGGGAGTAAGCAGTTCTTC. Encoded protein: CAWSAEGSKQFF.

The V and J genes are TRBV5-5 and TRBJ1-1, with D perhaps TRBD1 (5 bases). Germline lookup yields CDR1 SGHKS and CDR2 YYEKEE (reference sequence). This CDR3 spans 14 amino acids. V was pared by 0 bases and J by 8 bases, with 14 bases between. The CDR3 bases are TGTGCCAGCAGCTTGGAGGGGACGCTAAGGGAAGCTTTCTTT. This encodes CASSLEGTLREAFF.

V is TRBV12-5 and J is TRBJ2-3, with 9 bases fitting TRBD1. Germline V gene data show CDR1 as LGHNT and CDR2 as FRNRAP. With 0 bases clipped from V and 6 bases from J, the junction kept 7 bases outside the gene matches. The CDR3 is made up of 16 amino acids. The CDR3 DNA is TGTGCTAGTGGTTTGGTACCCGGACAGGGGAGGGATACGCAGTATTTT. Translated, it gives CASGLVPGQGRDTQYF.

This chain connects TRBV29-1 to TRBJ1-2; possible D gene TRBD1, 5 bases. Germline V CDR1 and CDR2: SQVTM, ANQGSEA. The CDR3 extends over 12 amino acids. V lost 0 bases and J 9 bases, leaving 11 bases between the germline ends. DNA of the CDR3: TGCAGCGTTGAAGATCTCCCAGGGTGCTACACCTTC. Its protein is CSVEDLPGCYTF.

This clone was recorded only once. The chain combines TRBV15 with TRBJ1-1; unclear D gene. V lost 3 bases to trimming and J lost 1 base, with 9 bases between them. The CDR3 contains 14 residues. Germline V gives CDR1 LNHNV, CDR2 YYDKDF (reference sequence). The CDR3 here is CATSSTAWNTEAFF. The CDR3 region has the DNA TGTGCCACCAGCAGTACAGCCTGGAACACTGAAGCTTTCTTT.

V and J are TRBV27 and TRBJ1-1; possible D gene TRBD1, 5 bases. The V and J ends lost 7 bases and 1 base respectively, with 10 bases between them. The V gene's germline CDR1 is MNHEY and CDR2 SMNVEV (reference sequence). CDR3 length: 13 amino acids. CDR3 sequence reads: CASIGQGNTEAFF. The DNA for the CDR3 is TGTGCCAGCATTGGGCAGGGGAACACTGAAGCTTTCTTT.

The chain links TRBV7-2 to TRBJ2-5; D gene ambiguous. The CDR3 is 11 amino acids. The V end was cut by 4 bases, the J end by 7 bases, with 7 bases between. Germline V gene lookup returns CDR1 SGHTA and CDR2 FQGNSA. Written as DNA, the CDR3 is TGTGCCAGCAGCTCCCTCTGGACCCAGTACTTC. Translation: CASSSLWTQYF.

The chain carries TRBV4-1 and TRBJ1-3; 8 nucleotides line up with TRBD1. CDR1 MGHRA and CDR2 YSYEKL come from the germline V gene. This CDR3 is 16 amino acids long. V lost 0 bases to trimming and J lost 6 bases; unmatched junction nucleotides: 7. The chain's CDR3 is CASSQDLGQGSNTIYF. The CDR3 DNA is TGCGCCAGCAGCCAAGACCTAGGACAGGGTTCAAACACCATATATTTT.

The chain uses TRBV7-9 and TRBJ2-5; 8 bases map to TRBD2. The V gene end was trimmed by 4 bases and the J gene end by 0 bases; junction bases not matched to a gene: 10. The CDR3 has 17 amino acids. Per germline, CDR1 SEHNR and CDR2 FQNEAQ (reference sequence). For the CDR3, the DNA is TGTGCCAGCAGCTCCCGGACTAGCTCGATGTACCAAGAGACCCAGTACTTC. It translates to CASSSRTSSMYQETQYF.

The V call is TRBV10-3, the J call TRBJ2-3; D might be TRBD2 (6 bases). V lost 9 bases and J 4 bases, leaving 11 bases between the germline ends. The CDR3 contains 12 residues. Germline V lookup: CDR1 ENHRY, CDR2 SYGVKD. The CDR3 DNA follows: TGTGCCATTGGCGGAGGGGCAGATACGCAGTATTTT. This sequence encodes CAIGGGADTQYF.

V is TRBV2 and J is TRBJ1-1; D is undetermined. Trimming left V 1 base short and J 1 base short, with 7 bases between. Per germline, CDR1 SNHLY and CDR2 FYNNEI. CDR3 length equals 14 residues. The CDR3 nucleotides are TGTGCCAGCAGTGAAGGAGCCCAGAACACTGAAGCTTTCTTT. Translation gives CASSEGAQNTEAFF. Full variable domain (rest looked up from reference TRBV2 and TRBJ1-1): EPEVTQTPSHQVTQMGQEVILRCVPISNHLYFYWYRQILGQKVEFLVSFYNNEISEKSEIFDDQFSVERPDGSNFTLKIRSTKLEDSAMYFCASSEGAQNTEAFFGQGTRLTVV.

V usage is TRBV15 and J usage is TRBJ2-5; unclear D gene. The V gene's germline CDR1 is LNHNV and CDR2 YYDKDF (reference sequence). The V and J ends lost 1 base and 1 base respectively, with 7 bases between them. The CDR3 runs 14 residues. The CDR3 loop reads CATSRGGFQETQYF. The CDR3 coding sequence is TGTGCCACCAGCAGAGGGGGATTCCAAGAGACCCAGTACTTC.

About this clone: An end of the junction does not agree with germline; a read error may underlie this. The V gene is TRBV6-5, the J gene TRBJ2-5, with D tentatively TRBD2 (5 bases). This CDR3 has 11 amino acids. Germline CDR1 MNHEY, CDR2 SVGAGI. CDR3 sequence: CASIAGLTRYF. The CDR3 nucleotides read TGTGCCAGCATAGCCGGACTGACCCGGTACTTC.

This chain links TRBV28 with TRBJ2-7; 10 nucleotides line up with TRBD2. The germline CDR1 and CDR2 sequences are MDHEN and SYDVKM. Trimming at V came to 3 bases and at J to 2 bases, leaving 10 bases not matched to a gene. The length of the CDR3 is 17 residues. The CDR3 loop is CASSFRRTSGKAYEQYF. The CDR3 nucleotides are TGTGCCAGCAGTTTTAGACGGACTAGCGGTAAGGCCTACGAGCAGTACTTC.

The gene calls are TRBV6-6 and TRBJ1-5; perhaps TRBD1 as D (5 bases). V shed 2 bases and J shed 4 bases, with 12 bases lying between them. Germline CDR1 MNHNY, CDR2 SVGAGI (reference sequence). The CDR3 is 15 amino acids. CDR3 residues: CASSYSDRFNQPQHF. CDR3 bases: TGTGCCAGCAGTTACAGCGACAGATTTAATCAGCCCCAGCATTTT.

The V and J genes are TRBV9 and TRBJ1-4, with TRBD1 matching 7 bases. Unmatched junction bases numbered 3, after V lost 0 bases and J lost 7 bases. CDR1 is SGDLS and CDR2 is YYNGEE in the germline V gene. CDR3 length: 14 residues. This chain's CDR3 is CASSVDHRGEKLFF. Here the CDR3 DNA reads TGTGCCAGCAGCGTAGATCACAGGGGTGAAAAACTGTTTTTT.

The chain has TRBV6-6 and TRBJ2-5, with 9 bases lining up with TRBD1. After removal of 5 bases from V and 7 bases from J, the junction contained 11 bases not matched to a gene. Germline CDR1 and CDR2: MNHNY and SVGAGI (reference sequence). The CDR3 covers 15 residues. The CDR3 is CASSPGQGRRGTQYF. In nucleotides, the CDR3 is TGTGCCAGCAGTCCCGGACAGGGGAGGAGGGGGACCCAGTACTTC.

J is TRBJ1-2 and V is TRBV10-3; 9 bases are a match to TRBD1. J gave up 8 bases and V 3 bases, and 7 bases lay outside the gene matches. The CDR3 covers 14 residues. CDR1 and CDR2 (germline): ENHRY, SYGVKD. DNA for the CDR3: TGTGCCATCAGTGATCGACAGGGGGTTACCGGCTACACCTTC. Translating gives CAISDRQGVTGYTF.